What follows are 11 T cell receptor beta chains derived from one specimen sequenced in a study of blood T cell repertoires in COVID-19. Only in-frame clones appear in the TCRdb table, and some are missing; sequencing was by immunoSEQ multiplex PCR. The sample shows 95,000 to 150,000 clones, around four fifths of them seen only once. The specimen was peripheral blood. These receptors originate from a man at least 80 years old with COVID-19, enrolled during active disease.

The chain recombines TRBV11-2 with TRBJ2-7; D is unresolved. Germline CDR1 reads SGHAT; CDR2 reads FQNNGV. The CDR3 is 13 amino acids. Trimming stripped 5 bases from V and 3 bases from J, with 11 bases between. CDR3 sequence reads: CASSLLTYYEQYF. Here the CDR3 DNA reads TGTGCCAGCAGCCTCCTGACATACTACGAGCAGTACTTC.

The V and J genes are TRBV5-1 and TRBJ1-3; D is unclear. Germline CDR1 and CDR2: SGHRS and YFSETQ. CDR3 length: 16 amino acids. V lost 0 bases, J lost 3 bases, and 13 bases lay in between. CDR3 sequence (DNA): TGCGCCAGCAGCTTGGGGGCCAGCCATATTGGAAACACCATATATTTT. It encodes CASSLGASHIGNTIYF.

J is TRBJ2-7 and V is TRBV6-5; the match to TRBD1 covers 12 bases. Germline V gene data show CDR1 as MNHEY and CDR2 as SVGAGI. V shed 6 bases and J 4 bases; nucleotides not matched to a gene: 4. The CDR3 is 14 residues long. The CDR3 spells CASSQGQGAYEQYF. For the CDR3, the DNA is TGTGCCAGCAGCCAGGGACAGGGGGCTTACGAGCAGTACTTC.

The gene calls are TRBV5-1 and TRBJ2-2; 8 bases line up with TRBD2. With V trimmed by 0 bases and J by 5 bases, 3 bases remained unmatched. The CDR3 covers 15 residues. Germline lookup yields CDR1 SGHRS and CDR2 YFSETQ. Here the CDR3 reads CASSLAASGTGELFF. CDR3 sequence (DNA): TGCGCCAGCAGCTTGGCGGCTAGCGGGACCGGGGAGCTGTTTTTT.

The J gene is TRBJ1-5, the V gene TRBV6-1; the D gene is possibly TRBD1 (6 bases). The V end was cut by 11 bases, the J end by 6 bases, with 14 bases between. This CDR3 comprises 12 residues. Germline V gives CDR1 MNHNS, CDR2 SASEGT. CDR3: CAATQGSQPQHF. CDR3 coding DNA: TGTGCCGCGACTCAGGGGAGTCAGCCCCAGCATTTT.

Here the CDR3 reads CASSLGTVNEQFF. The CDR3 DNA sequence: TGTGCCAGCAGCTTAGGTACGGTCAATGAGCAGTTCTTC. The chain joins TRBV7-3 to TRBJ2-1; unclear D gene. CDR1 and CDR2 (germline): SGHTA, FQGTGA. The CDR3 covers 13 residues. V was clipped by 2 bases and J by 6 bases, with 8 bases between them.

This clone has just one count. This chain uses TRBV9 with TRBJ2-3; 7 positions agree with TRBD2. V shed 4 bases and J 2 bases; nucleotides not matched to a gene: 4. The germline V gene encodes CDR1 SGDLS and CDR2 YYNGEE. CDR3 length equals 14 residues. CDR3 nucleotides: TGTGCCAGCAGCACGCGGGGGATCACAGATACGCAGTATTTT. It encodes CASSTRGITDTQYF. Based on the CDR3 plus reference TRBV9 and TRBJ2-3, the full variable domain is DSGVTQTPKHLITATGQRVTLRCSPRSGDLSVYWYQQSLDQGLQFLIQYYNGEERAKGNILERFSAQQFPDLHSELNLSSLELGDSALYFCASSTRGITDTQYFGPGTRLTVL.

The CDR3 region has the DNA TGTGCCAGCAGTCCCCCAGGGGCTGGGGCCAACGTCCTGACTTTC. This sequence encodes CASSPPGAGANVLTF. The J gene is TRBJ2-6, the V gene TRBV6-5; tentative D call: TRBD1 (6 bases). Trimming shortened V by 5 bases and J by 2 bases, and 10 bases separated the two germline ends. Germline CDR1 is MNHEY and CDR2 is SVGAGI. The CDR3 covers 15 residues.

The genes are TRBV6-1 and TRBJ2-3; 9 bases fit TRBD2. The germline gives CDR1 MNHNS, CDR2 SASEGT. After removal of 2 bases from V and 0 bases from J, the junction contained 3 bases not matched to a gene. This CDR3 spans 16 amino acids. CDR3 in DNA: TGTGCCAGCAGTGAAATTAGCGGGGGTAGCACAGATACGCAGTATTTT. This gives the protein CASSEISGGSTDTQYF.

This clone was detected many times. The rearrangement joins TRBV11-3 to TRBJ2-3; 14 bases agree with TRBD2. The CDR3 is 15 amino acids. Unmatched junction bases numbered 3, after V lost 5 bases and J lost 5 bases. Germline CDR1 SGHNT, CDR2 YENEEA. The CDR3 region has the DNA TGTGCCAGCAGCCTGACTAGCGGGAGGGGAGATACGCAGTATTTT. Its protein is CASSLTSGRGDTQYF.

This chain links TRBV5-1 with TRBJ1-1, with 8 bases fitting TRBD1. V was pared by 4 bases and J by 4 bases, with 6 bases of the junction left unmatched. The CDR3 runs to 14 residues. CDR1 and CDR2 from the germline V gene are SGHRS and YFSETQ. The DNA for the CDR3 is TGCGCCAGCAGCCCAGGGGGCTTTGGCACTGAAGCTTTCTTT. Its translation: CASSPGGFGTEAFF.